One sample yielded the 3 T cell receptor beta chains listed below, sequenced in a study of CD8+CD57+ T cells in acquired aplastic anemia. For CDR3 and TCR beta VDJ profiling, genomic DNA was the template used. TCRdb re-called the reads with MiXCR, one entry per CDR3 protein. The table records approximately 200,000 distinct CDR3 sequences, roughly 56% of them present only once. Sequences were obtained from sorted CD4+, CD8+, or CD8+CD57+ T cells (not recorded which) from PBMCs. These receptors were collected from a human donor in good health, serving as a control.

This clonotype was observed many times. CDR3 sequence (DNA): TGTGCCAGCACCCCGGCAGGCACAGATACGCAGTATTTT. Amino acid sequence: CASTPAGTDTQYF. The V and J genes are TRBV9 and TRBJ2-3; unclear D gene. The germline V and J ends were trimmed by 6 bases and 1 base, with 9 bases remaining between them. The length of the CDR3 is 13 residues. In germline, CDR1 is SGDLS, CDR2 YYNGEE.

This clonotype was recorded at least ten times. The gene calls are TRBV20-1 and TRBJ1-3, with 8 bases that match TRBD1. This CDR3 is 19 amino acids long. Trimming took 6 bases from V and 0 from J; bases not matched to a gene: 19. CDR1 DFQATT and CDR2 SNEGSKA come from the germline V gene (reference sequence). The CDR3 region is CSARKPGQEYPYSGNTIYF. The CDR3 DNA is TGCAGTGCCAGAAAGCCGGGACAGGAGTACCCTTACTCTGGAAACACCATATATTTT.

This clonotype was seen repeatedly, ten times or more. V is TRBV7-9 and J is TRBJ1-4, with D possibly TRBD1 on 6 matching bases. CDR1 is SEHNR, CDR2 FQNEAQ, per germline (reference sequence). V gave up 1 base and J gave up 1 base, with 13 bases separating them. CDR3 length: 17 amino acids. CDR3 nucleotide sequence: TGTGCCAGCAGCTTAGGAACTTGGACAGTAACTAATGAAAAACTGTTTTTT. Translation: CASSLGTWTVTNEKLFF. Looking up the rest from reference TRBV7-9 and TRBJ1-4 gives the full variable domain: DTGVSQNPRHKITKRGQNVTFRCDPISEHNRLYWYRQTLGQGPEFLTYFQNEAQLEKSRLLSDRFSAERPKGSFSTLEIQRTEQGDSAMYLCASSLGTWTVTNEKLFFGSGTQLSVL.